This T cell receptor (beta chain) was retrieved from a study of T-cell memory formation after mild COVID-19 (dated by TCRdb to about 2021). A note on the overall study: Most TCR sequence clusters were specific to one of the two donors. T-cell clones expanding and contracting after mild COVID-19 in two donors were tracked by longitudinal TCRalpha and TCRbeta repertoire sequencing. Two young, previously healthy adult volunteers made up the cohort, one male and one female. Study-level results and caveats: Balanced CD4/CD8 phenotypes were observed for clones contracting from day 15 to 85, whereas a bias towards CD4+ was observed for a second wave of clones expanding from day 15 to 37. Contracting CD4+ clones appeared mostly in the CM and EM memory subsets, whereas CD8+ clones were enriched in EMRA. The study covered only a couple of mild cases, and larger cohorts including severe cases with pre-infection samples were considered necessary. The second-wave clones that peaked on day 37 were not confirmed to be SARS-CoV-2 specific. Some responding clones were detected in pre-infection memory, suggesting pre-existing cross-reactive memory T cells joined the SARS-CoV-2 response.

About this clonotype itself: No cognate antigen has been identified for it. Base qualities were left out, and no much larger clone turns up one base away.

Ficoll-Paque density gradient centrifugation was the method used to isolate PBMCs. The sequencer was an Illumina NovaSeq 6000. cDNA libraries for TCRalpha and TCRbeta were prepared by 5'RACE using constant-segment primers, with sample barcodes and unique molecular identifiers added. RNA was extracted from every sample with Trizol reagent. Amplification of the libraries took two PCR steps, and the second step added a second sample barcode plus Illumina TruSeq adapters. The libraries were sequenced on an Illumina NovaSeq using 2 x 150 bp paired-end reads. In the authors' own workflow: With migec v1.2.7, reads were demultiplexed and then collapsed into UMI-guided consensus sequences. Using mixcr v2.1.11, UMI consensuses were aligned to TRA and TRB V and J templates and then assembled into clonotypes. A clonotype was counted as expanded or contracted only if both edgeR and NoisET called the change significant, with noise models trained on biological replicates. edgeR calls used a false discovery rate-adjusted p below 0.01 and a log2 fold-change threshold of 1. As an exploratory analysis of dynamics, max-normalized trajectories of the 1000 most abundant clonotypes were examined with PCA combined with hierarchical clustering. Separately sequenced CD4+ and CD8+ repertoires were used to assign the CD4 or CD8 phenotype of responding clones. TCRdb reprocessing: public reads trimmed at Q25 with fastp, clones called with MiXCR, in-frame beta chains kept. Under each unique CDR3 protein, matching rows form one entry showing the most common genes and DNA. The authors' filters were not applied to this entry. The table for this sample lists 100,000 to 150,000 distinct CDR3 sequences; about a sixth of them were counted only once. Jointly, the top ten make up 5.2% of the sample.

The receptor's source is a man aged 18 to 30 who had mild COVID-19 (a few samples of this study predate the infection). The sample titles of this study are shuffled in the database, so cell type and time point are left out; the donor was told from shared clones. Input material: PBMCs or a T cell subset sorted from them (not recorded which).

For the CDR3, the sequence is CASSLDDVGYTF. The DNA sequence follows: TGTGCCAGCAGCTTAGATGACGTTGGCTACACCTTC. The V and J genes are TRBV7-2 and TRBJ1-2; a confident D gene designation cannot be given. Relative to germline, V is 1 base shorter and J is 7 bases shorter, with 7 bases between their ends. Counted from cysteine to phenylalanine, this CDR3 has 12 amino acids. Only the CDR3 DNA stays, 36 bases, in frame from base 1. The germline V gene gives CDR1 as SGHTA and CDR2 as FQGNSA.